One and the same sample provided the 26 T cell receptor beta chains below, sequenced in a study of blood T cell repertoires in COVID-19 (dated by TCRdb to 2018 to 2021). Library prep was done by the immunoSEQ multiplex PCR assay. Here the immuneACCESS table is served through TCRdb, limited to in-frame sequences with V and J called. Missing clones are a known gap in these copies; in checked studies unresolved V genes cover under half, and the rest lacks a known reason. The sample data list over 350,000 clones, and more than 75% of these were observed just once. The ten largest account for more than 0.95% of the sample. The sample was PBMCs or T cells enriched from blood (not recorded which). Every receptor here comes from a woman under 30 who had recovered from COVID-19.

This clone was detected once. The gene calls are TRBV7-6 and TRBJ1-6, with 11 bases identical to TRBD1. The CDR3 has 17 amino acids. V shed 5 bases, J shed 6 bases, and the junction held 9 bases outside the gene matches. Germline CDR1 SGHVS, CDR2 FNYEAQ. CDR3 sequence (DNA): TGTGCCAGCAGCCAGGGACAGGGGGGGGGTGCTAATTCACCCCTCCACTTT. This encodes CASSQGQGGGANSPLHF. The full variable domain, with the rest looked up from reference TRBV7-6 and TRBJ1-6, is GAGVSQSPRYKVTKRGQDVALRCDPISGHVSLYWYRQALGQGPEFLTYFNYEAQQDKSGLPNDRFSAERPEGSISTLTIQRTEQRDSAMYRCASSQGQGGGANSPLHFGNGTRLTVT.

V gene TRBV4-1 combines with J gene TRBJ2-7; 9 nucleotides align to TRBD1. The CDR3 has 17 residues. V lost 2 bases to trimming and J lost 1 base; unmatched junction nucleotides: 9. Germline loops: CDR1 MGHRA, CDR2 YSYEKL. The CDR3 DNA sequence: TGCGCCAGCAGCCAAAGGGGGGATGGGACAGGGTCCTACGAGCAGTACTTC. It codes for CASSQRGDGTGSYEQYF.

J is TRBJ2-1 and V is TRBV5-8; 7 bases align to TRBD1. This CDR3 has 16 amino acids. J lost 10 bases, V lost 2 bases, and 15 bases had no gene match. Germline-derived CDR1 and CDR2 are SGHTS and YDEGEE. DNA of the CDR3: TGTGCCAGCAGCTTAGATGTGACAGGGATGTTCGGGGAGCAGTTCTTC. As protein: CASSLDVTGMFGEQFF.

This clone was counted once. V is TRBV19 and J is TRBJ2-7, with 8 bases matching TRBD2. Germline CDR1 is LNHDA and CDR2 is SQIVND (reference sequence). V lost 4 bases to trimming and J lost 0 bases; unmatched junction nucleotides: 14. The CDR3 length is 18 residues. The CDR3 sequence: CASSTTLGRALSSYEQYF. The CDR3 nucleotides are TGTGCCAGTAGTACGACCCTCGGGAGGGCGCTGAGCTCCTACGAGCAGTACTTC. The full variable domain, in which reference TRBV19 and TRBJ2-7 provide the parts outside the CDR3, is DGGITQSPKYLFRKEGQNVTLSCEQNLNHDAMYWYRQDPGQGLRLIYYSQIVNDFQKGDIAEGYSVSREKKESFPLTVTSAQKNPTAFYLCASSTTLGRALSSYEQYFGPGTRLTVT.

This clone was seen only a few times. V gene TRBV5-1 combines with J gene TRBJ1-6, with D unresolved. V lost 1 base, J lost 9 bases, and 11 bases lay in between. Germline CDR1 and CDR2: SGHRS and YFSETQ. CDR3 length equals 14 residues. DNA of the CDR3: TGCGCCAGCAGCTTGACGGGAGAACCTTCACCCCTCCACTTT. Translation gives CASSLTGEPSPLHF.

Notes on this clone: One junction end disagrees with the germline gene, perhaps due to a read error. The CDR3 protein is CASSVYHPTGTALF. The DNA of the CDR3 is TGTGCCAGCAGTGTATACCACCCCACGGGGACAGCCCTCTTT. This sequence joins TRBV28 and TRBJ1-1, with 7 bases matching TRBD1. From germline, CDR1 is MDHEN and CDR2 SYDVKM. The CDR3 contains 14 residues.

V and J are TRBV12-3 or TRBV12-4 and TRBJ1-1; maybe TRBD1 (6 bases). CDR3 size: 12 residues. The ends were cut back, 7 bases at V and 12 bases at J, with 18 bases in the middle. The CDR3 is CASTKTGVPPFF. DNA for the CDR3: TGTGCCAGCACCAAGACAGGCGTCCCTCCTTTCTTT.

V and J are TRBV6-1 and TRBJ2-7; TRBD1 matches at 8 bases. Germline V lookup: CDR1 MNHNS, CDR2 SASEGT. The CDR3 covers 15 residues. J gave up 5 bases and V 3 bases, and 9 bases lay outside the gene matches. CDR3 protein: CASSDGRTGRHEQYF. In DNA form, the CDR3 reads TGTGCCAGCAGTGATGGCCGGACAGGGAGGCACGAGCAGTACTTC.

The chain combines TRBV11-2 with TRBJ2-7; 8 nucleotides align to TRBD2. V gave up 5 bases and J gave up 2 bases; unmatched junction bases: 8. The germline gives CDR1 SGHAT, CDR2 FQNNGV. This CDR3 has 15 residues. The CDR3 DNA follows: TGTGCCAGCAGCGCCTTCACGGGGGGGCCCTACGAGCAGTACTTC. Amino acids: CASSAFTGGPYEQYF.

This chain joins TRBV27 and TRBJ2-7; D may be TRBD2 (6 bases). Germline CDR1 MNHEY, CDR2 SMNVEV (reference sequence). The CDR3 sequence is 14 residues long. V gave up 3 bases and J gave up 2 bases, with 11 bases separating them. The CDR3 spells CASSFQGLPYEQYF. In nucleotides, the CDR3 is TGTGCCAGCAGTTTTCAGGGACTCCCCTACGAGCAGTACTTC.

The V call is TRBV6-6, the J call TRBJ1-5; 8 nucleotides align to TRBD1. V was pared by 10 bases and J by 1 base, with 6 bases of the junction left unmatched. Germline CDR1 MNHNY, CDR2 SVGAGI (reference sequence). The CDR3 loop spans 14 amino acids. This CDR3 is CATEGTGSNQPQHF. CDR3 DNA sequence: TGTGCCACCGAAGGGACAGGCAGCAATCAGCCCCAGCATTTT.

Only a few counts were recorded for this clone. The J gene is TRBJ1-2, the V gene TRBV19; D not resolved. V lost 10 bases to trimming and J lost 8 bases, with 14 bases between them. This CDR3 contains 11 residues. Germline CDR1 reads LNHDA; CDR2 reads SQIVND (reference sequence). The CDR3: CATQRDSGYTF. In nucleotides, the CDR3 is TGTGCCACCCAGAGGGATTCGGGCTACACCTTC.

This rearrangement joins TRBV19 to TRBJ1-5; no definite D call. Per germline, CDR1 LNHDA and CDR2 SQIVND (reference sequence). The germline V and J ends were trimmed by 2 bases and 4 bases, with 6 bases remaining between them. The CDR3 spans 13 residues. The CDR3 DNA is TGTGCCAGTAGTATACACGGTAATCAGCCCCAGCATTTT. Translation: CASSIHGNQPQHF. The full variable domain, completed using reference TRBV19 and TRBJ1-5, is DGGITQSPKYLFRKEGQNVTLSCEQNLNHDAMYWYRQDPGQGLRLIYYSQIVNDFQKGDIAEGYSVSREKKESFPLTVTSAQKNPTAFYLCASSIHGNQPQHFGDGTRLSIL.

Regarding this clone: One end of the junction is discordant with germline, which a read error may explain. V usage is TRBV7-7 and J usage is TRBJ2-1, with 9 bases fitting TRBD2. The germline V gene encodes CDR1 SSHAT and CDR2 FNYEAQ (reference sequence). The CDR3 totals 15 residues. The CDR3 loop reads CASSSGLANHNEQFF. The CDR3, as DNA: TGTGCTAGCAGCTCCGGACTAGCGAACCACAATGAGCAGTTCTTC.

This clone has more than one count but fewer than ten. The V call is TRBV5-1, the J call TRBJ2-7, with a tentative D call TRBD1 (6 bases). V was pared by 7 bases and J by 0 bases, with 11 bases between. The germline gives CDR1 SGHRS, CDR2 YFSETQ. CDR3 length: 13 amino acids. Here the CDR3 reads CASSRDNSYEQYF. Written as DNA, the CDR3 is TGCGCCAGCTCCCGGGACAACTCCTACGAGCAGTACTTC.

The J gene is TRBJ1-1, the V gene TRBV5-5, with D hard to call. Germline CDR1 reads SGHKS; CDR2 reads YYEKEE (reference sequence). CDR3 size: 16 residues. With 9 bases removed from V and 0 bases from J, the gap between germline ends came to 21 bases. This chain's CDR3 is CATHHGAGSMNTEAFF. For the CDR3, the DNA is TGTGCCACCCACCATGGAGCGGGTTCCATGAACACTGAAGCTTTCTTT.

Only one count was recorded for this clone. The chain links TRBV5-4 to TRBJ2-5; D not resolved. This CDR3 contains 16 residues. V dropped 0 bases and J dropped 0 bases, with 12 bases sitting between them. The germline CDR1 and CDR2 sequences are SGHNT and YYREEE (reference sequence). The CDR3, as DNA: TGTGCCAGCAGCTTGGGGGCCAACTCAGACCAAGAGACCCAGTACTTC. Protein sequence: CASSLGANSDQETQYF.

CDR3 DNA: TGTGCCAGCACCCCAAACAGGGTGGAATACGAGCAGTACTTC. Its protein product is CASTPNRVEYEQYF. The genes are TRBV7-2 and TRBJ2-7, with a tentative D call TRBD1 (6 bases). With 7 bases removed from V and 4 bases from J, the gap between germline ends came to 17 bases. Germline assignment: CDR1 SGHTA and CDR2 FQGNSA. CDR3 length equals 14 residues.

The chain employs TRBV7-9 and TRBJ2-7; tentatively, D is TRBD1 (5 bases). There are 15 residues in the CDR3. Trimming removed 5 bases at V and 6 bases at J, with 20 bases between. Germline V gene data show CDR1 as SEHNR and CDR2 as FQNEAQ (reference sequence). CDR3 region: CASSLWGYRNPEQYF. For the CDR3, the DNA is TGTGCCAGCAGCCTGTGGGGCTATCGAAATCCCGAGCAGTACTTC.

This chain uses TRBV7-9 with TRBJ2-3; 8 bases map to TRBD2. V trimming: 2 bases; J trimming: 3 bases; junction bases outside the gene matches: 4. The germline V gene has CDR1 SEHNR and CDR2 FQNEAQ (reference sequence). CDR3 size: 15 residues. The DNA of the CDR3 is TGTGCCAGCAGCTTACGAAGCGGGGGAACAGATACGCAGTATTTT. Its translation is CASSLRSGGTDTQYF.

The CDR3 spells CASNRREGDEQFF. The CDR3 DNA reads as TGTGCCAGCAACCGCAGGGAAGGGGATGAGCAGTTCTTC. The J gene is TRBJ2-1, the V gene TRBV6-5, with D possibly matching TRBD1 (5 bases). Germline V lookup: CDR1 MNHEY, CDR2 SVGAGI. V lost 7 bases, J lost 8 bases, and 15 bases lay in between. This CDR3 is built from 13 residues.

The CDR3 here is CASSIQGAYGYTF. The CDR3 nucleotides read TGTGCCAGTAGTATACAGGGGGCCTATGGCTACACCTTC. J is TRBJ1-2 and V is TRBV19; TRBD1 agrees at 8 bases. V was pared by 2 bases and J by 4 bases, with 0 bases of the junction left unmatched. Germline CDR1 is LNHDA and CDR2 is SQIVND (reference sequence). This CDR3 contains 13 residues.

The chain is built from TRBV30 and TRBJ1-2, with 8 bases matching TRBD1. There are 13 residues in the CDR3. Germline V gene data show CDR1 as GTSNPN and CDR2 as SVGIG (reference sequence). The trim removed 7 bases at V and 2 bases at J, leaving 6 bases unmatched. CDR3 coding DNA: TGTGCCTCTCTGGACAGGGAGAACTATGGCTACACCTTC. Its protein is CASLDRENYGYTF.

For the CDR3, the DNA is TGTGCCAGCAGCCAAGACCGGGACATCTCCTACGAGCAGTACTTC. It translates to CASSQDRDISYEQYF. The genes are TRBV3-1 (or the pseudogene TRBV3-2) and TRBJ2-7, with TRBD1 as a possible D gene (6 bases). This CDR3 is 15 amino acids long. In germline, CDR1 is LGHDT, CDR2 YNNKEL (reference sequence). V gave up 0 bases and J gave up 0 bases, with 9 bases separating them.

The chain has TRBV6-5 and TRBJ1-2; D possibly corresponds to TRBD1 (5 bases). Per the germline V gene, CDR1 is MNHEY and CDR2 is SVGAGI. The CDR3 length is 16 residues. V dropped 4 bases and J dropped 5 bases, with 20 bases sitting between them. CDR3: CASSSPVAAGDYGYTF. Here the CDR3 DNA reads TGTGCCAGCAGTTCCCCTGTGGCAGCGGGGGATTATGGCTACACCTTC.

This clone has more than one count but fewer than ten. The rearrangement joins TRBV5-1 to TRBJ2-1; the D is unclear. Germline V lookup: CDR1 SGHRS, CDR2 YFSETQ. The CDR3 is 15 residues long. The V end lost 5 bases, the J end lost 0 bases, and 12 bases lay between the germline ends. CDR3 DNA sequence: TGCGCCAGCAGAGCGCTCGAGAGCTCCTACAATGAGCAGTTCTTC. It codes for CASRALESSYNEQFF.